These 21 T cell receptor beta chains were sequenced from one sample in a study of PD-1 blockade in mismatch repair-deficient tumors. No antigens are known for them. The time point denotes: roughly 11-day in vitro stimulation with candidate neoantigen peptide 5. TCRdb's table, derived via immunoSEQ multiplex PCR, lists solely in-frame clones and lacks some. The table lists fewer than 18,000 clones, under 85% of them singletons. The sequencing used cells cultured in vitro, collected from a patient treated with pembrolizumab. All receptors derive from an adult with mismatch repair-deficient cancer.

The chain couples TRBV2 to TRBJ1-2, with 8 bases aligning to TRBD1. The CDR3 has 13 amino acids. The germline V gene has CDR1 SNHLY and CDR2 FYNNEI. The V gene end was trimmed by 5 bases and the J gene end by 5 bases; junction bases not matched to a gene: 4. CDR3 residues: CASSLGTGYGYTF. DNA of the CDR3: TGTGCCAGCAGTCTGGGGACAGGATATGGCTACACCTTC.

V gene TRBV9 combines with J gene TRBJ1-6; D not certain. CDR3 length: 14 residues. The V end lost 3 bases, the J end lost 9 bases, and 13 bases lay between the germline ends. The V gene's germline CDR1 is SGDLS and CDR2 YYNGEE. CDR3 coding DNA: TGTGCCAGCAGCGCGGGCCCTGATGGTTCACCCCTCCACTTT. Translating it yields CASSAGPDGSPLHF.

The V and J genes are TRBV28 and TRBJ1-1, with 7 bases aligning to TRBD1. Trimming took 7 bases from V and 10 from J; bases not matched to a gene: 15. CDR3 size: 14 residues. The germline CDR1 and CDR2 sequences are MDHEN and SYDVKM. CDR3 residues: CASTPQGTGRVAFF. CDR3 DNA: TGTGCCAGCACCCCACAGGGGACGGGAAGGGTAGCTTTCTTT.

The chain is built from TRBV7-9 and TRBJ2-7; TRBD1 matches at 11 bases. CDR3 size: 14 residues. After removal of 4 bases from V and 7 bases from J, the junction contained 6 bases not matched to a gene. Germline V CDR1 and CDR2: SEHNR, FQNEAQ (reference sequence). CDR3 nucleotide sequence: TGTGCCAGCAGCTCGGGACAGGGGGTAAGGGAGCAGTACTTC. It translates to CASSSGQGVREQYF.

The chain employs TRBV20-1 and TRBJ2-5; D is undetermined. Trimming left V 5 bases short and J 3 bases short, with 4 bases between. Germline lookup yields CDR1 DFQATT and CDR2 SNEGSKA (reference sequence). This CDR3 spans 10 amino acids. The CDR3 DNA sequence: TGCAGTGCTTTTAAAGAGACCCAGTACTTC. Protein: CSAFKETQYF.

Here the CDR3 reads CASSLAEDRGAGELFF. CDR3 in DNA: TGCGCCAGCAGCTTGGCCGAGGACAGGGGGGCCGGGGAGCTGTTTTTT. V usage is TRBV5-1 and J usage is TRBJ2-2; 10 nucleotides match TRBD1. After removal of 0 bases from V and 6 bases from J, the junction contained 5 bases not matched to a gene. Germline V gene sequence: CDR1 SGHRS, CDR2 YFSETQ. The CDR3 length is 16 residues.

The rearrangement uses TRBV7-2 and TRBJ2-3, with a tentative D call TRBD1 (5 bases). The length of the CDR3 is 16 residues. The ends were cut back, 4 bases at V and 8 bases at J, with 22 bases in the middle. The germline CDR1 and CDR2 sequences are SGHTA and FQGNSA. CDR3 sequence (DNA): TGTGCCAGCAGCTCCCCTCGCGATGCAGGGTCCGGTACGCAGTATTTT. Amino acids: CASSSPRDAGSGTQYF.

J is TRBJ2-4 and V is TRBV7-9, with D maybe TRBD2 (5 bases). Trimming pared 0 bases from V and 0 bases from J, leaving 12 bases between. CDR3 length: 17 amino acids. Germline V gene data show CDR1 as SEHNR and CDR2 as FQNEAQ (reference sequence). The CDR3 DNA reads TGTGCCAGCAGCTTAGCGAGCGGAACGCAAGCCAAAAACATTCAGTACTTC. Its translation is CASSLASGTQAKNIQYF.

The V gene is TRBV6-1, the J gene TRBJ2-2; TRBD2 aligns across 8 bases. Germline CDR1 reads MNHNS; CDR2 reads SASEGT. CDR3 length: 13 residues. J gave up 6 bases and V 6 bases, and 3 bases lay outside the gene matches. CDR3: CASRLTSAGELFF. The CDR3 DNA reads as TGTGCCAGCAGATTGACTAGCGCCGGGGAGCTGTTTTTT.

This clone was seen more than once but under ten times. The V call is TRBV6-1, the J call TRBJ1-1; D is possibly TRBD1 (6 bases). This CDR3 is built from 14 residues. Looked up from germline, CDR1 is MNHNS and CDR2 is SASEGT. With 4 bases removed from V and 1 base from J, the gap between germline ends came to 10 bases. CDR3 nucleotide sequence: TGTGCCAGCAGTGTGGGGGCCCCGAACACTGAAGCTTTCTTT. Protein: CASSVGAPNTEAFF.

The chain couples TRBV7-9 to TRBJ2-2; D gene ambiguous. V was cut by 8 bases and J by 0 bases, with 10 bases left in between. The V gene's germline CDR1 is SEHNR and CDR2 FQNEAQ (reference sequence). The CDR3 has 14 amino acids. The CDR3 region has the DNA TGTGCCAGCTCGCCCGGAACGAACACCGGGGAGCTGTTTTTT. It encodes CASSPGTNTGELFF.

The chain joins TRBV28 to TRBJ1-2, with a weak D call TRBD1 (5 bases). This CDR3 spans 14 amino acids. V lost 6 bases and J 5 bases, leaving 16 bases between the germline ends. Germline V CDR1 and CDR2: MDHEN, SYDVKM. CDR3 nucleotide sequence: TGTGCCAGCAGCGCGGGGCAAGGTCGGTATGGCTACACCTTC. It specifies CASSAGQGRYGYTF.

DNA of the CDR3: TGTGCCAGCAGCCGAGGACTAGCGGGATTCTCGACATTCTACAATGAGCAGTTCTTC. Translation: CASSRGLAGFSTFYNEQFF. The rearrangement joins TRBV14 to TRBJ2-1; 12 bases are a match to TRBD2. The CDR3 runs to 19 residues. Germline V gene lookup returns CDR1 SGHDN and CDR2 FVKESK. The trim removed 4 bases at V and 3 bases at J, leaving 13 bases unmatched.

V and J are TRBV2 and TRBJ1-2; D might be TRBD1 (5 bases). The CDR3 covers 20 residues. Germline V gene sequence: CDR1 SNHLY, CDR2 FYNNEI. V gave up 2 bases and J gave up 0 bases, with 25 bases separating them. In DNA form, the CDR3 reads TGTGCCAGCAGTGAAACGTTTTCAGGGCTCCTCGAATCTACTAACTATGGCTACACCTTC. Its protein product is CASSETFSGLLESTNYGYTF.

V gene TRBV7-2 combines with J gene TRBJ2-7; perhaps TRBD2 as D (5 bases). The germline V gene has CDR1 SGHTA and CDR2 FQGNSA. Between the trimmed V and J ends, which lost 0 bases and 7 bases, there was a span of 13 bases. The CDR3 contains 14 residues. Written as DNA, the CDR3 is TGTGCCAGCAGCTTAGCGGCGAGGGCTGAGGAGCAGTACTTC. Its translation is CASSLAARAEEQYF.

The chain has TRBV5-3 and TRBJ1-1, with a weak D call TRBD1 (5 bases). TRBV5-3 is treated as an ORF (open reading frame) with a function not yet certain. The CDR3 loop spans 12 amino acids. In nucleotides, the CDR3 is TGTGGTCCCAGGGACCTGAACACTGAAGCTTTCTTT. It translates to CGPRDLNTEAFF.

This clone was detected only a few times. J is TRBJ2-1 and V is TRBV5-4; 8 bases align to TRBD2. Germline V CDR1 and CDR2: SGHNT, YYREEE (reference sequence). The CDR3 length is 17 residues. The trim removed 0 bases at V and 1 base at J, leaving 6 bases unmatched. The CDR3 bases are TGTGCCAGCAGCTTGGCAAGCGGGAGAAGTTCCTACAATGAGCAGTTCTTC. Protein product: CASSLASGRSSYNEQFF. The whole variable domain, remainder taken from reference TRBV5-4 and TRBJ2-1, is ETGVTQSPTHLIKTRGQQVTLRCSSQSGHNTVSWYQQALGQGPQFIFQYYREEENGRGNFPPRFSGLQFPNYSSELNVNALELDDSALYLCASSLASGRSSYNEQFFGPGTRLTVL.

The chain carries TRBV4-1 and TRBJ1-1, with D unclear. Looked up from germline, CDR1 is MGHRA and CDR2 is YSYEKL. This CDR3 has 11 residues. Trimming removed 5 bases at V and 6 bases at J, with 7 bases between. In nucleotides, the CDR3 is TGCGCCAGCAGCGACGGATCTGAAGCTTTCTTT. It yields the protein CASSDGSEAFF.

The V and J genes are TRBV9 and TRBJ2-7, with TRBD2 as a possible D gene (6 bases). Germline-derived CDR1 and CDR2 are SGDLS and YYNGEE. The CDR3 spans 15 residues. The V end was cut by 4 bases, the J end by 2 bases, with 16 bases between. CDR3 coding DNA: TGTGCCAGCAGCCCACCGGGTGGAGGGGCCTACGAGCAGTACTTC. Translated: CASSPPGGGAYEQYF.

The count of this clone is one. The J gene is TRBJ1-4, the V gene TRBV18; the match to TRBD1 covers 7 bases. CDR3 size: 13 residues. With V trimmed by 3 bases and J by 13 bases, 8 bases remained unmatched. Germline V CDR1 and CDR2: KGHSH, LQKENI. The CDR3 sequence: CASSPWDRSVLFF. The DNA of the CDR3 is TGTGCCAGCTCACCTTGGGACAGATCTGTACTGTTTTTT. Filled out from reference TRBV18 and TRBJ1-4, the complete variable domain reads NAGVMQNPRHLVRRRGQEARLRCSPMKGHSHVYWYRQLPEEGLKFMVYLQKENIIDESGMPKERFSAEFPKEGPSILRIQQVVRGDSAAYFCASSPWDRSVLFFGSGTQLSVL.

CDR3 region: CAWRQDFYEQYF. In DNA form, the CDR3 reads TGTGCCTGGAGACAGGACTTCTACGAGCAGTACTTC. V is TRBV30 and J is TRBJ2-7; D might be TRBD1 or TRBD2, each matching 5 bases. The CDR3 spans 12 residues. Germline-derived CDR1 and CDR2 are GTSNPN and SVGIG (reference sequence). V was pared by 3 bases and J by 3 bases, with 9 bases between.